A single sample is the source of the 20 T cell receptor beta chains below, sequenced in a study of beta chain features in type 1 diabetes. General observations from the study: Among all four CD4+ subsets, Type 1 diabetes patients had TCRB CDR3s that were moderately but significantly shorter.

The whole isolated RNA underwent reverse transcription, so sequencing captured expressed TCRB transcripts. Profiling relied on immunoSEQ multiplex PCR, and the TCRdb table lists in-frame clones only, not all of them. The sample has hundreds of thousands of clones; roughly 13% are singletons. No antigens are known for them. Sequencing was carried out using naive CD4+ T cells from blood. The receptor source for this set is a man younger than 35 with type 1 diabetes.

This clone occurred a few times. In DNA form, the CDR3 reads TGTGCCAGCAGCGGCAGTGGGGAGCTCGAGCAGTACTTC. Protein sequence: CASSGSGELEQYF. The rearrangement joins TRBV9 to TRBJ2-7; possible D gene TRBD2, 5 bases. There are 13 residues in the CDR3. Germline V CDR1 and CDR2: SGDLS, YYNGEE. Trimming removed 3 bases from V and 6 bases from J, with 13 bases in between.

The CDR3 DNA sequence: TGTGCCATCCGTTGGGGGCCTGATGATGGCTACACCTTC. Translating it yields CAIRWGPDDGYTF. This chain connects TRBV10-3 to TRBJ1-2; D may be TRBD1 (6 bases). CDR1 is ENHRY, CDR2 SYGVKD, per germline. Trimming shortened V by 8 bases and J by 6 bases, and 16 bases separated the two germline ends. The CDR3 consists of 13 residues.

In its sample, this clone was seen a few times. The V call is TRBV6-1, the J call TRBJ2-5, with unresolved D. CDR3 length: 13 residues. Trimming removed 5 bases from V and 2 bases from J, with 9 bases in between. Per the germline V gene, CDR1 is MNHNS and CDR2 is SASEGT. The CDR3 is CASSLGPQETQYF. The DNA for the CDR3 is TGTGCCAGCAGTTTGGGCCCGCAAGAGACCCAGTACTTC.

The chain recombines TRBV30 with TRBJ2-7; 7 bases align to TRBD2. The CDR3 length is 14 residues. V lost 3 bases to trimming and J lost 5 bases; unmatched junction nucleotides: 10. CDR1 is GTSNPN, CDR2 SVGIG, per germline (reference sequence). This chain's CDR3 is CAWRETSFRNEQYF. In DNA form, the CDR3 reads TGTGCCTGGAGGGAGACTAGCTTCAGGAACGAGCAGTACTTC.

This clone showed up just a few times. The CDR3 protein is CASSLSLTNEQFF. The CDR3 region has the DNA TGCGCCAGCAGCTTGTCCCTAACCAATGAGCAGTTCTTC. The V call is TRBV5-1, the J call TRBJ2-1; D not certain. V lost 1 base and J lost 6, with 8 bases in between. The CDR3 length is 13 residues. Germline V CDR1 and CDR2: SGHRS, YFSETQ.

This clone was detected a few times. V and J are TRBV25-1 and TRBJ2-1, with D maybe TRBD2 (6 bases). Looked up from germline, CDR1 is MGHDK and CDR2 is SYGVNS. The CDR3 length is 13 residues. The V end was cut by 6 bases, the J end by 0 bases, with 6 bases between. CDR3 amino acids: CASREGSYNEQFF. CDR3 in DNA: TGTGCCAGCAGGGAGGGCTCCTACAATGAGCAGTTCTTC.

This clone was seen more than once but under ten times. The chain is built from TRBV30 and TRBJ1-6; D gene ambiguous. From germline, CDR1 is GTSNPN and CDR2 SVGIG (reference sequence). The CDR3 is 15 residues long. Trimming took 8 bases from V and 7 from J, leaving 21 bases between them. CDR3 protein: CAHGRSGFENSPLHF. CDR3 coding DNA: TGTGCCCACGGGAGGTCTGGGTTTGAGAATTCACCCCTCCACTTT.

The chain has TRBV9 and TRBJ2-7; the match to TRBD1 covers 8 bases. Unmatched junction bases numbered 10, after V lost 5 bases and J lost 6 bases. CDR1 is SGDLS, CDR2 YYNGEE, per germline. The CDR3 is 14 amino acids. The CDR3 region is CASRPGTGASEQYF. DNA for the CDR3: TGTGCCAGCAGGCCCGGGACAGGAGCTTCCGAGCAGTACTTC.

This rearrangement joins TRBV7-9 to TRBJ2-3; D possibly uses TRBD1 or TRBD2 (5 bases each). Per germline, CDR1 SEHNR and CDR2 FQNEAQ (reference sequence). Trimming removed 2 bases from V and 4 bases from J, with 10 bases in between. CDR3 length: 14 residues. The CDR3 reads CASSLSSRADTQYF. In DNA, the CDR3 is TGTGCCAGCAGCTTATCTAGCAGGGCAGATACGCAGTATTTT. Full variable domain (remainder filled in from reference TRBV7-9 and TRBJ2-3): DTGVSQNPRHKITKRGQNVTFRCDPISEHNRLYWYRQTLGQGPEFLTYFQNEAQLEKSRLLSDRFSAERPKGSFSTLEIQRTEQGDSAMYLCASSLSSRADTQYFGPGTRLTVL.

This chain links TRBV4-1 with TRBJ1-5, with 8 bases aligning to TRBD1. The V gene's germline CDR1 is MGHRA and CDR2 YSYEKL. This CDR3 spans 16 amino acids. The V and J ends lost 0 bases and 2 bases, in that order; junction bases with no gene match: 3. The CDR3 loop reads CASSQEPGQGNQPQHF. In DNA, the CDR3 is TGCGCCAGCAGCCAAGAGCCGGGACAGGGCAATCAGCCCCAGCATTTT.

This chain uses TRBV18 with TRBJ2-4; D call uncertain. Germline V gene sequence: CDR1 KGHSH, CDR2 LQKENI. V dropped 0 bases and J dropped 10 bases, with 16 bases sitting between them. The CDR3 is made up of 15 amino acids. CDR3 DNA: TGTGCCAGCTCACCACCGACCGACACCTCACGAATTCAGTACTTC. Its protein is CASSPPTDTSRIQYF.

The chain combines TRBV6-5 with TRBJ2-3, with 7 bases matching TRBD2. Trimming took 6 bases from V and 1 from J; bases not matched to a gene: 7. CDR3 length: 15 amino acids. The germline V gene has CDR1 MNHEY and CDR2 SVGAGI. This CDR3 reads CASRSPSGGTDTQYF. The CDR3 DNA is TGTGCCAGCAGATCCCCCAGCGGGGGCACAGATACGCAGTATTTT.

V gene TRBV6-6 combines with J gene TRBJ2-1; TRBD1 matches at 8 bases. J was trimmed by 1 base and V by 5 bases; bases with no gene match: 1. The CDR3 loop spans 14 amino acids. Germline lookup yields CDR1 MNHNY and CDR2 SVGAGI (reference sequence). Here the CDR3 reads CASSGQGSYNEQFF. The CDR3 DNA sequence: TGTGCCAGCAGTGGACAGGGATCCTACAATGAGCAGTTCTTC.

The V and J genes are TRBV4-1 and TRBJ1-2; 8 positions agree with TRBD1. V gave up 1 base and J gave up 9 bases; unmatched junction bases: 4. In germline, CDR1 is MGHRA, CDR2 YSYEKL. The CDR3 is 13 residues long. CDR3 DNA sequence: TGCGCCAGCAGCCAAGCGGCAGGGGGCCGCTACACCTTC. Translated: CASSQAAGGRYTF.

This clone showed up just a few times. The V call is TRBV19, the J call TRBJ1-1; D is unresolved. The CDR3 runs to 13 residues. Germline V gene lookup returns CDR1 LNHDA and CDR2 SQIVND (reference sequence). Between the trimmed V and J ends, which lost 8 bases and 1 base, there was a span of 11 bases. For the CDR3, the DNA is TGTGCCAGTTCTGGCGGTAAGAACACTGAAGCTTTCTTT. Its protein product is CASSGGKNTEAFF. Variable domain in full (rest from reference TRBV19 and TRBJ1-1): DGGITQSPKYLFRKEGQNVTLSCEQNLNHDAMYWYRQDPGQGLRLIYYSQIVNDFQKGDIAEGYSVSREKKESFPLTVTSAQKNPTAFYLCASSGGKNTEAFFGQGTRLTVV.

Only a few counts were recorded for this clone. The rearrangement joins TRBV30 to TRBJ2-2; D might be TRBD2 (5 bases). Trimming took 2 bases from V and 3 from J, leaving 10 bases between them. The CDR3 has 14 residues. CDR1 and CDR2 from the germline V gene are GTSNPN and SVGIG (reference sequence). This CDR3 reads CAWSRGMDTGELFF. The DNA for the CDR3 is TGTGCCTGGAGTCGGGGTATGGACACCGGGGAGCTGTTTTTT. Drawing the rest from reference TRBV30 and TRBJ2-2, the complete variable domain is SQTIHQWPATLVQPVGSPLSLECTVEGTSNPNLYWYRQAAGRGLQLLFYSVGIGQISSEVPQNLSASRPQDRQFILSSKKLLLSDSGFYLCAWSRGMDTGELFFGEGSRLTVL.

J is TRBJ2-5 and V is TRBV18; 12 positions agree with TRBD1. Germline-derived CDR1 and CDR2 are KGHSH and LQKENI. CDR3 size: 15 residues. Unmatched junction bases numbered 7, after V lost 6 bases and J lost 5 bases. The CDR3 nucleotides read TGTGCCAGCTCGCCCGGGACAGGGGGCGCGGAGACCCAGTACTTC. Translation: CASSPGTGGAETQYF.

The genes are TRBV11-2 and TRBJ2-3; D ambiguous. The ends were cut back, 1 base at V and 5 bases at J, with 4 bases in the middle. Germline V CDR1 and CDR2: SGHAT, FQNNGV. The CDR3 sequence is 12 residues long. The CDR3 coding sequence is TGTGCCAGCAGCTTAGTGGAAGATACGCAGTATTTT. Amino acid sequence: CASSLVEDTQYF.

As DNA, the CDR3 is TGTGCCAGCAGCCCCAGACTAGCGGCGGATGAGCAGTTCTTC. The encoded protein is CASSPRLAADEQFF. The chain links TRBV7-2 to TRBJ2-1; 9 nucleotides match TRBD2. The germline CDR1 and CDR2 sequences are SGHTA and FQGNSA. The CDR3 totals 14 residues. V was clipped by 5 bases and J by 8 bases; unmatched bases: 7.

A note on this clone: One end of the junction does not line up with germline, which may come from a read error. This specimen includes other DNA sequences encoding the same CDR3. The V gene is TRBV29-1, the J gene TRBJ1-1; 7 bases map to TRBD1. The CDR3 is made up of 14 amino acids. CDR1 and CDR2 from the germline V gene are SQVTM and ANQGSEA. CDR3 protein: CSVEDTGARTEAFF. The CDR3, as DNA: TGCAGCGTTGAAGATACAGGGGCAAGGACTGAAGCCTTCTTT.